This TCR beta chain was found in a study of blood T cell repertoires in COVID-19 (dated by TCRdb to the early 2020s). Study-level background: Collaborator samples came from the United States, Italy and Spain and covered acute and convalescent phases of COVID-19. The material from the prospective study consisted of cDNA or gDNA derived from T cells, B-cell-depleted T cells, or PBMCs. The dataset comprised deeply sampled blood TCRbeta repertoires from subjects exposed to, actively infected with, or recovered from COVID-19. The repertoires were released in a freely available public database intended as a resource for research on the immune response to SARS-CoV-2. The samples were drawn from the first 160 participants of the ongoing ImmuneRACE study and from more than 1,000 subjects provided by 6 global collaborators. Sample metadata almost always included a de-identified subject ID, COVID-19 status, age in years and sex. Where HLA class I and class II types were available, the types were taken from metadata supplied by the sample provider, not from assay-based typing.

The germline V gene (reference sequence) specifies LGHDT as CDR1 and YNNKEL as CDR2. The CDR3 runs 13 amino acids, cysteine and phenylalanine included. Only the CDR3 region is kept as DNA, spanning 39 bases read in frame from base 1. The V end gives up 4 bases and the J end 6 bases, leaving 5 bases in the junction not matched to a gene. Study-wide findings and limitations: The quantity of clinical and demographic metadata differed by source and by participant and was supplied without curation.

Concerning this clone itself: The antigen it binds to is not known. Base qualities are not recorded, but no much larger clone differs from it by a single base.

TCRbeta CDR3 regions were amplified from genomic DNA using the immunoSEQ Assay, a bias-controlled multiplex PCR. As for how the authors treated the data: The number of nucleated cells in each sample was estimated by amplification of reference gene primers within the assay. To quantify the absolute abundance of each unique TCRbeta CDR3 rearrangement, sequence reads were collapsed and filtered. Productive Simpson clonality was computed per sample as the square root of Simpson's diversity index over productive rearrangements. TCRdb holds this immuneACCESS table with in-frame rearrangements only. Some clones are missing; in checked studies, unresolved V genes explain under half, and the rest has no known cause. V and J calls plus clone size are reproduced from that table; the DNA served to infer D and trimming. Within this sample are over 250,000 clones, with roughly 87% of them counted one time only. In total, the top ten clones hold less than 15% of the sample.

Whole blood was collected in K2EDTA tubes by collaborating institutions according to the institutions' own protocols. For TCRbeta analysis, collaborators shipped samples in one of three forms: frozen whole blood, isolated PBMCs, or DNA extracted from either of those sample types. This receptor chain uses TRBV3-1 (or the pseudogene TRBV3-2) and TRBJ2-7, with 8 bases aligning to TRBD2. The sequence came from a human donor in a cohort sampled during active COVID-19. The material sequenced was peripheral blood. CDR3 sequence: CASSPGLGGEQYF. The nucleotide sequence is TGTGCCAGCAGCCCGGGACTAGGAGGCGAGCAGTACTTC.